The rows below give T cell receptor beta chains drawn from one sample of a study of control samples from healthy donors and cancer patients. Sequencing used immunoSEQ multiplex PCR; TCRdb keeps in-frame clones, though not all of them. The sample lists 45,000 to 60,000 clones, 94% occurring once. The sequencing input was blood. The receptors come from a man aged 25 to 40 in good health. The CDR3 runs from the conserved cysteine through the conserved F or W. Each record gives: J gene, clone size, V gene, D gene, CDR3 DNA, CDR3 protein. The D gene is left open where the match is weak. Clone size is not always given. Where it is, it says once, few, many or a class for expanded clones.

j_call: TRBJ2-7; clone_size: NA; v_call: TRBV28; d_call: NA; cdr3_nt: TGTGCCAGCACCCGTCCGGAGTTTACCGGCGAGCAGTACTTC; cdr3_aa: CASTRPEFTGEQYF
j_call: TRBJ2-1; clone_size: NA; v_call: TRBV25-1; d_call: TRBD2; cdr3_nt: TGTGCCAGCAGTGGACTAGCGGGGGACTCATGGTACAATGAGCAGTTCTTC; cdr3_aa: CASSGLAGDSWYNEQFF
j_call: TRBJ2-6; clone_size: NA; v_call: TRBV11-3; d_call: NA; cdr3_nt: TGTGCCAGCAGTTCAGGAGGGCCTCTGGGGGCCAACGTCCTGACTTTC; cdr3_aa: CASSSGGPLGANVLTF
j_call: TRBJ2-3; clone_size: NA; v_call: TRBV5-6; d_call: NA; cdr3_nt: TGTGCCAGCAGCTTACCAGGCCATTCCACAGATACGCAGTATTTT; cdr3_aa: CASSLPGHSTDTQYF
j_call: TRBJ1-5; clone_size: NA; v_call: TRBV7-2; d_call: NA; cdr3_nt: TGTGCCAGCAGCTTAAACCATCAGCCCCAGCATTTT; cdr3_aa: CASSLNHQPQHF
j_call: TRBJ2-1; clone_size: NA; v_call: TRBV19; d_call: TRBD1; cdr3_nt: TGTGCCAGTAGTCCCTGGCAGGGGGCTATGAATGAGCAGTTCTTC; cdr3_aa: CASSPWQGAMNEQFF
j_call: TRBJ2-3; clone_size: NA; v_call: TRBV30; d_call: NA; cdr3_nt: TGTGCCTGGACAATCGGGAGCACAGATACGCAGTATTTT; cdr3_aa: CAWTIGSTDTQYF
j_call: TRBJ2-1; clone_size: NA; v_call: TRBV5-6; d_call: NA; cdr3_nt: TGTGCCAGCAGCTTGATTAGGGGGGGTAATGAGCAGTTCTTC; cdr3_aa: CASSLIRGGNEQFF
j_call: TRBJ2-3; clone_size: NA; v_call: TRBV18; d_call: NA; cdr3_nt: TGTGCCAGCTCACCGGTGGTTCGGTGGGGTCGGGCAGATACGCAGTATTTT; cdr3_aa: CASSPVVRWGRADTQYF
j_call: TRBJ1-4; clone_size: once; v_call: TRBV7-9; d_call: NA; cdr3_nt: TGTGCCAGCAGCTTTCGAGGGCAGAAACTTGCAACTAATGAAAAACTGTTTTTT; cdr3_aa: CASSFRGQKLATNEKLFF
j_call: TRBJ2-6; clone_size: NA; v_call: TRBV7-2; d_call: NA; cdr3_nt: TGTGCCAGCAGCTTAGCACAGACCTCTGGGGCCAACGTCCTGACTTTC; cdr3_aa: CASSLAQTSGANVLTF
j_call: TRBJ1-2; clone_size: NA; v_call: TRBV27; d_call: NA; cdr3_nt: TGTGCCAGCAGTTTATCCGCCCGTCCCGGGGGCTACACCTTC; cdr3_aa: CASSLSARPGGYTF
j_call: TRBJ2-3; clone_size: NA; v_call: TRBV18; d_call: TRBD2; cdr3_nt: TGTGCCAGCTCACCAGGAACTAGCGAGGTCGGTACGCAGTATTTT; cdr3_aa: CASSPGTSEVGTQYF
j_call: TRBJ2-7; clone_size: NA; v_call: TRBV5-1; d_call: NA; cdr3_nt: TGCGCCAGCAGCTTGGGGTCCACAGGGCTTGGGTCAGACGAGCAGTACTTC; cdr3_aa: CASSLGSTGLGSDEQYF
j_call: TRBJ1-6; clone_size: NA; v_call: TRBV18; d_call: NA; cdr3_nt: TGTGCCAGCTCACCGGGCGTGGGTAATTCACCCCTCCACTTT; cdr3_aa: CASSPGVGNSPLHF
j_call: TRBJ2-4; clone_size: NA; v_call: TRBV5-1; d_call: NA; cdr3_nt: TGCGCCAGCAGCTTGGTTTCAGGGAGGACAAAAAACATTCAGTACTTC; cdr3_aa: CASSLVSGRTKNIQYF
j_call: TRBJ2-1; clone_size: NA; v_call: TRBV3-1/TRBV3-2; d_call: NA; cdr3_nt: TGTGCCAGCAGCCAAGATGTGAATGTAGGTCTCGATGAGCAGTTCTTC; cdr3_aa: CASSQDVNVGLDEQFF
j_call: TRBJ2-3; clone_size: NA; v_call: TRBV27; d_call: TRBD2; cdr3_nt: TGTGCCAGCAGTGTTCCGGGACTAGCGGTTACTAGCACAGATACGCAGTATTTT; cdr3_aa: CASSVPGLAVTSTDTQYF
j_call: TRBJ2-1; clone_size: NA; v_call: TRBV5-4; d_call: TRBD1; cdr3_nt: TGTGCCAGCAGCTTGGGGACAGGGTCGGTAAATGAGCAGTTCTTC; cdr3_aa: CASSLGTGSVNEQFF
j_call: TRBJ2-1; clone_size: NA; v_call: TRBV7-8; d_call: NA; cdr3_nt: TGTGCCAGCAGCTTATCCTCCTCCTACAATGAGCAGTTCTTC; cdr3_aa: CASSLSSSYNEQFF